The 28 T cell receptor beta chains below come from one sample, sequenced in a study of graft-versus-host responses after intestinal transplantation. Antigen specificity for these receptors is unknown. Only in-frame clones appear in the TCRdb table, and some are missing; sequencing was by immunoSEQ multiplex PCR. The sample includes tens of thousands of clones, about 90% seen only once; the top ten take around 0.11%. Material: unstimulated CD4+ T cells sorted from spleen or lymph node cells, obtained before intestinal transplant. The receptors come from a human donor who received an intestinal transplant.

This clone appeared a single time. The chain employs TRBV18 and TRBJ2-7, with TRBD1 matching over 7 bases. The CDR3 is 14 amino acids. CDR1 KGHSH and CDR2 LQKENI come from the germline V gene. The V and J ends lost 0 bases and 2 bases, in that order; junction bases with no gene match: 1. The CDR3 sequence: CASSPPGQAYEQYF. CDR3 sequence (DNA): TGTGCCAGCTCACCACCCGGACAGGCCTACGAGCAGTACTTC.

The chain has TRBV5-1 and TRBJ2-3, with D uncertain. This CDR3 has 12 residues. Germline assignment: CDR1 SGHRS and CDR2 YFSETQ. Between the trimmed V and J ends, which lost 2 bases and 4 bases, there was a span of 5 bases. DNA of the CDR3: TGCGCCAGCAGCTTCCCCGCAGATACGCAGTATTTT. This gives the protein CASSFPADTQYF.

The chain is built from TRBV2 and TRBJ1-2; TRBD1 is a possible D gene (6 bases). Trimming took 7 bases from V and 5 from J, leaving 14 bases between them. Germline assignment: CDR1 SNHLY and CDR2 FYNNEI. The CDR3 sequence is 13 residues long. CDR3 sequence: CASTGQPLYGYTF. As DNA, the CDR3 is TGTGCCAGCACCGGACAGCCCTTATATGGCTACACCTTC.

The V call is TRBV11-1, the J call TRBJ1-6; 10 nucleotides match TRBD1. The ends lost 5 bases at V and 9 bases at J; junction bases unmatched: 16. Germline CDR1 is SGHAT and CDR2 is FQDESV (reference sequence). CDR3 length: 18 amino acids. CDR3 residues: CASSGRDTGTGVGSPLHF. The CDR3 DNA is TGTGCCAGCAGCGGGAGAGATACCGGGACAGGGGTAGGTTCACCCCTCCACTTT.

The chain uses TRBV7-2 and TRBJ2-7; TRBD2 matches at 7 bases. This CDR3 is built from 16 residues. After removal of 5 bases from V and 0 bases from J, the junction contained 10 bases not matched to a gene. Germline CDR1 SGHTA, CDR2 FQGNSA. The CDR3 DNA follows: TGTGCCAGCAGCACCAGGGCGCGGGGGAGCTCCTACGAGCAGTACTTC. Its translation: CASSTRARGSSYEQYF.

This chain joins TRBV5-6 and TRBJ2-5; D perhaps matches TRBD1 (5 bases). The tail of the sequence fits TRBJ2-7 better, so the J call may be wrong. CDR3 length: 14 residues. The germline V gene encodes CDR1 SGHDT and CDR2 YYEEEE. The CDR3 protein is CASSLDGQDNEQYF. In DNA, the CDR3 is TGTGCCAGCAGCTTGGATGGGCAGGACAACGAGCAGTACTTC.

This chain uses TRBV2 with TRBJ1-1, with D possibly TRBD1 on 5 matching bases. Between the trimmed V and J ends, which lost 4 bases and 3 bases, there was a span of 12 bases. CDR3 length: 14 residues. Germline CDR1 and CDR2: SNHLY and FYNNEI. The CDR3 sequence: CASSVGRGDTEAFF. CDR3 DNA sequence: TGTGCCAGCAGTGTGGGTCGGGGGGACACTGAAGCTTTCTTT.

This clone came up a few times. This CDR3 is CASSPDMNTEAFF. CDR3 nucleotide sequence: TGCGCCAGCAGCCCGGACATGAACACTGAAGCTTTCTTT. V and J are TRBV5-1 and TRBJ1-1; the D gene is possibly TRBD1 (5 bases). Germline loops: CDR1 SGHRS, CDR2 YFSETQ. The V end lost 4 bases, the J end lost 0 bases, and 7 bases lay between the germline ends. This CDR3 is 13 amino acids long.

V and J are TRBV5-1 and TRBJ1-6, with TRBD1 identical over 8 bases. The V segment lost 4 bases and the J segment 8 bases; nucleotides outside the gene matches: 5. The CDR3 has 14 residues. The germline gives CDR1 SGHRS, CDR2 YFSETQ. The CDR3 DNA reads TGCGCCAGCAGCCCGGGACAGGTGGATTCACCCCTCCACTTT. Amino acid sequence: CASSPGQVDSPLHF.

The CDR3: CASNGQRRADEQYF. CDR3 nucleotides: TGTGCCAGCAACGGACAGAGAAGGGCCGACGAGCAGTACTTC. V and J are TRBV6-6 and TRBJ2-7; perhaps TRBD1 as D (6 bases). Trimming cost V 7 bases and J 5 bases, with 18 bases left between them. Germline V lookup: CDR1 MNHNY, CDR2 SVGAGI (reference sequence). The CDR3 extends over 14 amino acids.

This chain connects TRBV7-6 to TRBJ1-6, with no clear D. Trimming took off 4 bases at V and 0 bases at J, with 4 bases between the two ends. The germline gives CDR1 SGHVS, CDR2 FNYEAQ. This CDR3 is built from 14 residues. For the CDR3, the DNA is TGTGCCAGCAGCTCCAGCTCCTATAATTCACCCCTCCACTTT. This codes for CASSSSSYNSPLHF. The variable domain in full, completed from reference TRBV7-6 and TRBJ1-6, reads GAGVSQSPRYKVTKRGQDVALRCDPISGHVSLYWYRQALGQGPEFLTYFNYEAQQDKSGLPNDRFSAERPEGSISTLTIQRTEQRDSAMYRCASSSSSYNSPLHFGNGTRLTVT.

The chain links TRBV18 to TRBJ2-1; tentative D call: TRBD1 (6 bases). Germline V gene data show CDR1 as KGHSH and CDR2 as LQKENI. The ends were cut back, 5 bases at V and 9 bases at J, with 8 bases in the middle. This CDR3 is 11 amino acids long. The CDR3 DNA follows: TGTGCCAGCTCATCCAGGGGTGAGCAGTTCTTC. Protein product: CASSSRGEQFF.

V and J are TRBV5-6 and TRBJ2-7, with 13 bases that match TRBD2. Trimming removed 4 bases from V and 9 bases from J; junction bases left unmatched: 1. The germline CDR1 and CDR2 sequences are SGHDT and YYEEEE. There are 12 residues in the CDR3. CDR3 bases: TGTGCCAGCAGCGGACTAGCGGGGGCGCAGTACTTC. It yields the protein CASSGLAGAQYF.

The chain couples TRBV2 to TRBJ1-5; D call uncertain. Per the germline V gene, CDR1 is SNHLY and CDR2 is FYNNEI. This CDR3 has 13 residues. Trimming took off 6 bases at V and 2 bases at J, with 8 bases between the two ends. As DNA, the CDR3 is TGTGCCAGCAGGGAGGATGGCAATCAGCCCCAGCATTTT. It codes for CASREDGNQPQHF. Looking up the rest from reference TRBV2 and TRBJ1-5 gives the full variable domain: EPEVTQTPSHQVTQMGQEVILRCVPISNHLYFYWYRQILGQKVEFLVSFYNNEISEKSEIFDDQFSVERPDGSNFTLKIRSTKLEDSAMYFCASREDGNQPQHFGDGTRLSIL.

The chain has TRBV6-6 and TRBJ2-2, with 9 bases matching TRBD1. The V gene's germline CDR1 is MNHNY and CDR2 SVGAGI (reference sequence). Germline trimming cut 6 bases from V and 7 bases from J; bases unmatched to any gene: 9. The CDR3 has 15 amino acids. The CDR3 DNA is TGTGCCAGCAGCGAGGGACAGGGAGGTGGCGGGGAGCTGTTTTTT. Its translation is CASSEGQGGGGELFF.

The gene calls are TRBV5-1 and TRBJ2-1; D gene ambiguous. Germline CDR1 and CDR2: SGHRS and YFSETQ. V was trimmed by 0 bases and J by 4 bases, leaving 5 bases between them. This CDR3 has 13 amino acids. The CDR3 region is CASSLDSYNEQFF. CDR3 DNA: TGCGCCAGCAGCTTGGACAGTTACAATGAGCAGTTCTTC. The complete variable domain, with remaining parts taken from reference TRBV5-1 and TRBJ2-1, reads KAGVTQTPRYLIKTRGQQVTLSCSPISGHRSVSWYQQTPGQGLQFLFEYFSETQRNKGNFPGRFSGRQFSNSRSEMNVSTLELGDSALYLCASSLDSYNEQFFGPGTRLTVL.

The chain joins TRBV5-1 to TRBJ2-3; 9 nucleotides agree with TRBD2. Germline V gene sequence: CDR1 SGHRS, CDR2 YFSETQ. This CDR3 is 15 amino acids long. The ends lost 3 bases at V and 1 base at J; junction bases unmatched: 3. CDR3 amino acids: CASSWTSAGTDTQYF. For the CDR3, the DNA is TGCGCCAGCAGCTGGACTAGCGCGGGCACAGATACGCAGTATTTT.

This chain joins TRBV5-4 and TRBJ2-1; TRBD2 might be the D (6 bases). CDR3 length: 15 amino acids. The germline V gene encodes CDR1 SGHNT and CDR2 YYREEE (reference sequence). Trimming removed 2 bases at V and 4 bases at J, with 13 bases between. In nucleotides, the CDR3 is TGTGCCAGCAGCTTATTGTCGGGAGTATACAATGAGCAGTTCTTC. Translation: CASSLLSGVYNEQFF.

The gene calls are TRBV18 and TRBJ2-5; D may be TRBD2 (7 bases). CDR1 and CDR2 from the germline V gene are KGHSH and LQKENI. Trimming left V 6 bases short and J 0 bases short, with 14 bases between. This CDR3 comprises 15 residues. CDR3 nucleotides: TGTGCCAGCTCGTGGAAGCGGGACAACCAAGAGACCCAGTACTTC. This translates into CASSWKRDNQETQYF. The full variable domain, its missing parts supplied by reference TRBV18 and TRBJ2-5, is NAGVMQNPRHLVRRRGQEARLRCSPMKGHSHVYWYRQLPEEGLKFMVYLQKENIIDESGMPKERFSAEFPKEGPSILRIQQVVRGDSAAYFCASSWKRDNQETQYFGPGTRLLVL.

This chain uses TRBV11-1 with TRBJ2-5; D is unclear. Germline V lookup: CDR1 SGHAT, CDR2 FQDESV (reference sequence). The CDR3 covers 15 residues. V was clipped by 2 bases and J by 5 bases, with 15 bases between them. The CDR3 loop reads CASSLSLGLGETQYF. CDR3 coding DNA: TGTGCCAGCAGCTTATCTCTCGGCCTCGGGGAGACCCAGTACTTC. Based on the CDR3 plus reference TRBV11-1 and TRBJ2-5, the full variable domain is EAEVAQSPRYKITEKSQAVAFWCDPISGHATLYWYRQILGQGPELLVQFQDESVVDDSQLPKDRFSAERLKGVDSTLKIQPAELGDSAMYLCASSLSLGLGETQYFGPGTRLLVL.

This clone was detected only once. This chain joins TRBV18 and TRBJ2-5; 9 bases line up with TRBD2. V shed 2 bases and J 5 bases; nucleotides not matched to a gene: 3. Germline CDR1 is KGHSH and CDR2 is LQKENI. The CDR3 is made up of 14 amino acids. The CDR3 here is CASSPSRGGETQYF. The CDR3 nucleotides read TGTGCCAGCTCACCATCGCGGGGGGGCGAGACCCAGTACTTC.

This clone was detected only once. The rearrangement links TRBV5-1 to TRBJ2-7; TRBD1 agrees at 7 bases. V shed 0 bases and J 5 bases; nucleotides not matched to a gene: 8. The V gene's germline CDR1 is SGHRS and CDR2 YFSETQ. The CDR3 loop spans 15 amino acids. This CDR3 reads CASSLVSQGGHEQYF. Written as DNA, the CDR3 is TGCGCCAGCAGCTTGGTGTCCCAAGGGGGCCACGAGCAGTACTTC.

The chain is built from TRBV7-9 and TRBJ2-7; possibly TRBD2 for D (5 bases). The V end was cut by 5 bases, the J end by 3 bases, with 5 bases between. In germline, CDR1 is SEHNR, CDR2 FQNEAQ (reference sequence). The length of the CDR3 is 11 residues. CDR3 bases: TGTGCCAGCAGCCGGGGCTACGAGCAGTACTTC. Protein product: CASSRGYEQYF.

This sequence joins TRBV7-8 and TRBJ1-5; 8 bases fit TRBD1. The CDR3 totals 14 residues. Germline trimming cut 5 bases from V and 7 bases from J; bases unmatched to any gene: 7. Per the germline V gene, CDR1 is SGHVS and CDR2 is FQNEAQ. CDR3 sequence: CASSLRTGRQPQHF. The CDR3 nucleotides are TGTGCCAGCAGCCTCCGGACAGGGAGGCAGCCCCAGCATTTT.

The genes are TRBV7-2 and TRBJ1-1; D is possibly TRBD1 (6 bases). The CDR3 has 13 residues. Germline CDR1 reads SGHTA; CDR2 reads FQGNSA. With 3 bases removed from V and 7 bases from J, the gap between germline ends came to 12 bases. For the CDR3, the DNA is TGTGCCAGCAGCTTTACAGGGTGGATTGAAGCTTTCTTT. Translated: CASSFTGWIEAFF. The full variable domain, its missing parts supplied by reference TRBV7-2 and TRBJ1-1, is GAGVSQSPSNKVTEKGKDVELRCDPISGHTALYWYRQSLGQGLEFLIYFQGNSAPDKSGLPSDRFSAERTGGSVSTLTIQRTQQEDSAVYLCASSFTGWIEAFFGQGTRLTVV.

This chain links TRBV5-8 with TRBJ1-6, with D possibly being TRBD1 (5 bases). Trimming shortened V by 5 bases and J by 11 bases, and 17 bases separated the two germline ends. The CDR3 has 14 residues. The germline gives CDR1 SGHTS, CDR2 YDEGEE. CDR3 in amino acids: CASSHGGVKAPLHF. CDR3 DNA sequence: TGTGCCAGCAGTCACGGGGGTGTAAAGGCACCCCTCCACTTT.

This clone was picked up one time. The chain carries TRBV4-1 and TRBJ1-2; weak D call: TRBD1 (6 bases). With 0 bases removed from V and 3 bases from J, the gap between germline ends came to 14 bases. The CDR3 sequence is 16 residues long. Germline CDR1 MGHRA, CDR2 YSYEKL. For the CDR3, the DNA is TGCGCCAGCAGCCAAGAAGGGAGGGCAGGGGACTATGGCTACACCTTC. This encodes CASSQEGRAGDYGYTF.

The chain joins TRBV9 to TRBJ2-1; 10 bases align to TRBD2. There are 14 residues in the CDR3. Per the germline V gene, CDR1 is SGDLS and CDR2 is YYNGEE. Trimming removed 5 bases from V and 9 bases from J; junction bases left unmatched: 8. DNA of the CDR3: TGTGCCAGCAGAAGGGGACTAGCGACCACTGAGCAGTTCTTC. It specifies CASRRGLATTEQFF.